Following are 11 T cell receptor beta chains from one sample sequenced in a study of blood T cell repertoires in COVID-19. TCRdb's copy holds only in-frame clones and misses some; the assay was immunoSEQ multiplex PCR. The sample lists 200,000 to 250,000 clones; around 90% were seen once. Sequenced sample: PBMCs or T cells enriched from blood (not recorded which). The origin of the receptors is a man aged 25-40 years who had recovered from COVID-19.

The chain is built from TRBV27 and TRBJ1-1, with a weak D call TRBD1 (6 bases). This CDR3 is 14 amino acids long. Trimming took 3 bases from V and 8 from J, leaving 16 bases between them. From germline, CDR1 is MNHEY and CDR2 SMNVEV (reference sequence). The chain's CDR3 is CASSFAGGGMEAFF. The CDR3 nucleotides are TGTGCCAGCAGTTTCGCGGGAGGGGGAATGGAAGCTTTCTTT.

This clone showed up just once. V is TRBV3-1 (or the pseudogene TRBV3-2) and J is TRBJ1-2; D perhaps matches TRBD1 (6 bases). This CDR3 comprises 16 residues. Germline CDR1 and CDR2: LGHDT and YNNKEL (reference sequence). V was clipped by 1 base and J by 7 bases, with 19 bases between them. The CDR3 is CASSQVPRGVFGGYTF. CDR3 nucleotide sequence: TGTGCCAGCAGCCAAGTACCCAGGGGTGTCTTCGGTGGCTACACCTTC.

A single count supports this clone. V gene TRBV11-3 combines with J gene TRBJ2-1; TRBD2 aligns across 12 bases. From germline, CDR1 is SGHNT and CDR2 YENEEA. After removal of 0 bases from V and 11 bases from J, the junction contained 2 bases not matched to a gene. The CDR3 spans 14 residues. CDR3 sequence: CASSLDRTSGKQFF. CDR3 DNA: TGTGCCAGCAGCTTAGATCGGACTAGCGGGAAGCAGTTCTTC.

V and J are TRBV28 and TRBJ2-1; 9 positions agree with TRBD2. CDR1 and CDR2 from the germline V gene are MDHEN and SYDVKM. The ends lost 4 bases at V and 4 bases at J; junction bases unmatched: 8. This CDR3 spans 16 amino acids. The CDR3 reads CASSSSRTSEYNEQFF. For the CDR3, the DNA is TGTGCCAGCAGTTCAAGCCGGACTAGCGAGTACAATGAGCAGTTCTTC.

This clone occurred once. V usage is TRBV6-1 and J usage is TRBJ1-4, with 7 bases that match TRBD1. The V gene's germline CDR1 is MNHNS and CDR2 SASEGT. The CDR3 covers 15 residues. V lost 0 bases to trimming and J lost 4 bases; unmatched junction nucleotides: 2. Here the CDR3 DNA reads TGTGCCAGCAGTGAAGCGGGACAGTATAATGAAAAACTGTTTTTT. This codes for CASSEAGQYNEKLFF.

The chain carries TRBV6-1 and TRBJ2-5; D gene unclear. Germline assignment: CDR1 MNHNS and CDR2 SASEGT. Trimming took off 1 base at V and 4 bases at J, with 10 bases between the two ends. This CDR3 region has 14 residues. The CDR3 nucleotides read TGTGCCAGCAGTGAAGTTGGATGGAGAGAGACCCAGTACTTC. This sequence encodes CASSEVGWRETQYF.

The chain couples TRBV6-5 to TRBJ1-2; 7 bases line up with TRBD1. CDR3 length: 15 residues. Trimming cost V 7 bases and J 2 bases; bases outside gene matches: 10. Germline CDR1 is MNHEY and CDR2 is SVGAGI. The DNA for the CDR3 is TGTGCCAGCACCGAAGGGGGCGCGGGAAACTATGGCTACACCTTC. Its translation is CASTEGGAGNYGYTF.

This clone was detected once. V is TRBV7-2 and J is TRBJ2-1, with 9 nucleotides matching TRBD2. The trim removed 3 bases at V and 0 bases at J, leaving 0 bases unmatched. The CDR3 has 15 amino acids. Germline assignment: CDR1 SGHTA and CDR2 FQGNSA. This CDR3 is CASSFSGSSYNEQFF. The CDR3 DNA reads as TGTGCCAGCAGCTTTAGCGGGAGCTCCTACAATGAGCAGTTCTTC.

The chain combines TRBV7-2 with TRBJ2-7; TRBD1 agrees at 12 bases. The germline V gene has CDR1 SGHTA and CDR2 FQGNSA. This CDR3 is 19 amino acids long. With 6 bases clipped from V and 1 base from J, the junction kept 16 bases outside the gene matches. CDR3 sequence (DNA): TGTGCCAGCAGTCGGTTTACCAGCCCGGGACAGGGGGCATCCTACGAGCAGTACTTC. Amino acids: CASSRFTSPGQGASYEQYF.

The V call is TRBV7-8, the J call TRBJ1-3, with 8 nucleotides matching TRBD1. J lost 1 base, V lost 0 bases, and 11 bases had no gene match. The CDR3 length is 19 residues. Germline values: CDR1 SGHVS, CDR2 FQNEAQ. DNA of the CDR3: TGTGCCAGCAGCTTAGCCCCCCGGTCAGGGGGCTTTTCTGGAAACACCATATATTTT. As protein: CASSLAPRSGGFSGNTIYF.

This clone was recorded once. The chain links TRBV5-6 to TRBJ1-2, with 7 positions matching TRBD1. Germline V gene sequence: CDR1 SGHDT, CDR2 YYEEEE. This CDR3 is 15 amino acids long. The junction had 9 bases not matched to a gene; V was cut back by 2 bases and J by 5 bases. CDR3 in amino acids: CASSLRTGLRYGYTF. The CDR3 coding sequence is TGTGCCAGCAGCTTAAGGACAGGCCTAAGGTATGGCTACACCTTC.